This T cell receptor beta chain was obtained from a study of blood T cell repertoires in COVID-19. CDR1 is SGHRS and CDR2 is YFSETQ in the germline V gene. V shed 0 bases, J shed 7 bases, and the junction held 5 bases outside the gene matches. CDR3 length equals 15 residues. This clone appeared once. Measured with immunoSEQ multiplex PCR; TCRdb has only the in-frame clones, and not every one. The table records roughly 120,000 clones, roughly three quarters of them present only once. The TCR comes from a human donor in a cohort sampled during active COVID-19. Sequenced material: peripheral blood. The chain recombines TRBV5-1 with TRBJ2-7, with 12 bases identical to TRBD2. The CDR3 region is CASSLVPSGREEQYF. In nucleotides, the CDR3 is TGCGCCAGCAGCTTGGTTCCTAGCGGGAGGGAAGAGCAGTACTTC.